This T cell receptor (beta chain) came from a study of CD8 T cells in ankylosing spondylitis. V dropped 0 bases and J dropped 4 bases, with 10 bases sitting between them. The V gene's germline CDR1 is GTSNPN and CDR2 SVGIG (reference sequence). CDR3 length equals 14 residues. TCRdb analysed the 5' RACE reads with MiXCR anew, one entry per CDR3 protein. The profile shows around 340,000 distinct CDR3 sequences, roughly 14% of them singletons. The rearrangement uses TRBV30 and TRBJ1-3; tentatively, D is TRBD1 (5 bases). The TCR originated in a male donor with ankylosing spondylitis or in good health (not recorded which). The material sequenced was blood, either unsorted or a sorted T cell fraction (not recorded which). The CDR3 DNA reads as TGTGCCTGGAGTGTACGCAGGACAGGAAACACCATATATTTT. It yields the protein CAWSVRRTGNTIYF.